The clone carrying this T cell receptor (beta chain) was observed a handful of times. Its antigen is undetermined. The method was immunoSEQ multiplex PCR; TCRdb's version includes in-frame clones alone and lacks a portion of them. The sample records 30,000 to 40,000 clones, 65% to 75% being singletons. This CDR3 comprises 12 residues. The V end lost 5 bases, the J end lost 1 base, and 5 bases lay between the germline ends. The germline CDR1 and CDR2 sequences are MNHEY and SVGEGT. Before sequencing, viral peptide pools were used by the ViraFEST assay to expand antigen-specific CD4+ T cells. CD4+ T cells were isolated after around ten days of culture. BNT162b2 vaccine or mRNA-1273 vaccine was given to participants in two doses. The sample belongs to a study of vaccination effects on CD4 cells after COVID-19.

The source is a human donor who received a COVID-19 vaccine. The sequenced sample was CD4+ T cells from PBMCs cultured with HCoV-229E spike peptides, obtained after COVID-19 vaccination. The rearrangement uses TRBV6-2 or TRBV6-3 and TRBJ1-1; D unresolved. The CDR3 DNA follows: TGTGCCAGCAGTCCCCGGAACACTGAAGCTTTCTTT. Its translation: CASSPRNTEAFF.